The 29 T cell receptor beta chains below all came from one sample that was sequenced in a study of cytomegalovirus exposure and HLA in healthy donors. Amplification used 60 Vbeta primers and 13 Jbeta primers. Clones were read by immunoSEQ multiplex PCR, and TCRdb kept only the in-frame ones, dropping some. The sample records approximately 150,000 clones, about four fifths being singletons. The material sequenced was PBMCs. These receptors all come from a man aged 18 to 30 in good health and CMV-seropositive.

The chain combines TRBV6-1 with TRBJ2-5, with D maybe TRBD2 (5 bases). The tail of the sequence fits TRBJ2-7 better, so the J call may be wrong. Germline V gives CDR1 MNHNS, CDR2 SASEGT. This CDR3 comprises 13 residues. The CDR3: CASLQDSTYEQYF. The DNA of the CDR3 is TGTGCCAGCTTGCAGGACTCAACCTACGAGCAGTACTTC.

The V gene is TRBV7-8, the J gene TRBJ1-2; D is ambiguous. V dropped 3 bases and J dropped 2 bases, with 4 bases sitting between them. CDR3 length equals 12 residues. CDR1 and CDR2 (germline): SGHVS, FQNEAQ. CDR3 amino acids: CASSFENYGYTF. CDR3 in DNA: TGTGCCAGCAGCTTCGAGAACTATGGCTACACCTTC.

V usage is TRBV5-1 and J usage is TRBJ1-1, with D tentatively TRBD1 (5 bases). Trimming removed 0 bases from V and 0 bases from J, with 12 bases in between. Germline V gene data show CDR1 as SGHRS and CDR2 as YFSETQ. The CDR3 extends over 16 amino acids. This chain's CDR3 is CASSLGRVGMNTEAFF. In DNA, the CDR3 is TGCGCCAGCAGCTTGGGCAGGGTGGGTATGAACACTGAAGCTTTCTTT.

This clone was seen a single time. V gene TRBV7-9 combines with J gene TRBJ2-1; 8 bases are shared with TRBD1. The CDR3 length is 13 residues. V was pared by 6 bases and J by 5 bases, with 3 bases of the junction left unmatched. Germline loops: CDR1 SEHNR, CDR2 FQNEAQ (reference sequence). CDR3 region: CASRRQGNNEQFF. CDR3 DNA sequence: TGTGCCAGCAGAAGACAGGGGAACAATGAGCAGTTCTTC. The full variable domain, rest sourced from reference TRBV7-9 and TRBJ2-1, is DTGVSQNPRHKITKRGQNVTFRCDPISEHNRLYWYRQTLGQGPEFLTYFQNEAQLEKSRLLSDRFSAERPKGSFSTLEIQRTEQGDSAMYLCASRRQGNNEQFFGPGTRLTVL.

V usage is TRBV28 and J usage is TRBJ1-5; 7 nucleotides line up with TRBD1. Per the germline V gene, CDR1 is MDHEN and CDR2 is SYDVKM. The V gene end was trimmed by 8 bases and the J gene end by 9 bases; junction bases not matched to a gene: 7. The CDR3 contains 12 residues. CDR3: CASRPWDRPQHF. Written as DNA, the CDR3 is TGTGCCAGCCGCCCCTGGGACAGGCCCCAGCATTTT.

The rearrangement links TRBV2 to TRBJ2-2; D unresolved. V dropped 0 bases and J dropped 2 bases, with 7 bases sitting between them. This CDR3 is 15 amino acids long. Per germline, CDR1 SNHLY and CDR2 FYNNEI. The CDR3 coding sequence is TGTGCCAGCAGTGAAGCGGCGGTTAACACCGGGGAGCTGTTTTTT. It encodes CASSEAAVNTGELFF.

V is TRBV2 and J is TRBJ1-2; TRBD1 matches at 9 bases. J was trimmed by 12 bases and V by 1 base; bases with no gene match: 6. CDR3 length: 13 amino acids. CDR1 is SNHLY and CDR2 is FYNNEI in the germline V gene. The CDR3 DNA is TGTGCCAGCAGTGAAGGGACAGGGGTTACAAACACCTTC. It yields the protein CASSEGTGVTNTF.

The chain couples TRBV5-6 to TRBJ2-3; possibly TRBD2 for D (5 bases). The CDR3 spans 14 residues. Trimming shortened V by 3 bases and J by 2 bases, and 10 bases separated the two germline ends. The V gene's germline CDR1 is SGHDT and CDR2 YYEEEE. CDR3 sequence reads: CASSSDWNTDTQYF. The CDR3 nucleotides are TGTGCCAGCAGCTCGGACTGGAACACAGATACGCAGTATTTT.

The gene calls are TRBV6-4 and TRBJ1-2, with 10 positions matching TRBD1. The V gene's germline CDR1 is MRHNA and CDR2 SNTAGT. The CDR3 is 14 residues long. The V segment lost 6 bases and the J segment 8 bases; nucleotides outside the gene matches: 9. This chain's CDR3 is CASRPGQGTGGYTF. CDR3 coding DNA: TGTGCCAGCAGGCCGGGACAGGGGACCGGCGGCTACACCTTC.

The V and J genes are TRBV5-1 and TRBJ1-1; no definite D call. V dropped 6 bases and J dropped 1 base, with 13 bases sitting between them. The V gene's germline CDR1 is SGHRS and CDR2 YFSETQ. The CDR3 runs 14 residues. The CDR3 coding sequence is TGCGCCAGCACTTGGGGAGGAGAGAACACTGAAGCTTTCTTT. It specifies CASTWGGENTEAFF.

The chain uses TRBV28 and TRBJ2-7; a possible D gene is TRBD1 (5 bases). Per the germline V gene, CDR1 is MDHEN and CDR2 is SYDVKM. This CDR3 contains 14 residues. The V gene lost 0 bases and the J gene lost 1 base, with 7 bases spanning the gap. As DNA, the CDR3 is TGTGCCAGCAGTTTATGGCAGGGATCCTACGAGCAGTACTTC. Translation gives CASSLWQGSYEQYF.

CDR3 in DNA: TGTGCCACCAGCAGAGGGGGGGATGGCTACACCTTC. Translating gives CATSRGGDGYTF. The J gene is TRBJ1-2, the V gene TRBV15; a weak D match, TRBD1 (5 bases). Per the germline V gene, CDR1 is LNHNV and CDR2 is YYDKDF (reference sequence). The CDR3 is made up of 12 amino acids. Trimming removed 1 base at V and 6 bases at J, with 6 bases between.

This clone was counted between two and nine times. The gene calls are TRBV25-1 and TRBJ2-1, with 7 bases that match TRBD1. CDR1 MGHDK and CDR2 SYGVNS come from the germline V gene. This CDR3 contains 16 residues. V lost 3 bases to trimming and J lost 10 bases; unmatched junction nucleotides: 15. The CDR3 is CASSERTRQGLGEQFF. The CDR3 region has the DNA TGTGCCAGCAGTGAGCGTACCCGACAGGGTCTAGGGGAGCAGTTCTTC. Filled out from reference TRBV25-1 and TRBJ2-1, the complete variable domain reads EADIYQTPRYLVIGTGKKITLECSQTMGHDKMYWYQQDPGMELHLIHYSYGVNSTEKGDLSSESTVSRIRTEHFPLTLESARPSHTSQYLCASSERTRQGLGEQFFGPGTRLTVL.

This clone was counted once. V gene TRBV19 combines with J gene TRBJ1-1; D is ambiguous. CDR1 and CDR2 (germline): LNHDA, SQIVND (reference sequence). The germline V and J ends were trimmed by 7 bases and 1 base, with 10 bases remaining between them. This CDR3 region has 13 residues. This CDR3 is CASKEVANTEAFF. The CDR3 DNA sequence: TGTGCCAGTAAGGAGGTTGCGAACACTGAAGCTTTCTTT.

As to this clone: The junction does not match germline at one end; this may be a read error. This chain uses TRBV6-5 with TRBJ2-5; 9 bases are a match to TRBD2. Looked up from germline, CDR1 is MNHEY and CDR2 is SVGAGI. CDR3 size: 15 residues. CDR3 sequence reads: CASSYAGGRQETQYF. For the CDR3, the DNA is TGTGCCAGCAGTTACGCGGGAGGGAGACAAGAAACCCAGTACTTC.

The CDR3 here is CASSIKGGRVYEQFF. The CDR3 DNA follows: TGTGCCAGTAGTATAAAGGGCGGGAGAGTCTATGAGCAGTTCTTC. The genes are TRBV19 and TRBJ2-1, with 7 bases lining up with TRBD2. This CDR3 region has 15 residues. Trimming at V came to 2 bases and at J to 8 bases, leaving 9 bases not matched to a gene. The germline CDR1 and CDR2 sequences are LNHDA and SQIVND (reference sequence).

The rearrangement links TRBV30 to TRBJ1-4; weak D call: TRBD1 (6 bases). Germline loops: CDR1 GTSNPN, CDR2 SVGIG (reference sequence). This CDR3 is 14 amino acids long. The V end lost 7 bases, the J end lost 8 bases, and 20 bases lay between the germline ends. The CDR3 DNA is TGTGCCTCGCGAAATATACAGGGAGAAGAAAAACTGTTTTTT. The encoded protein is CASRNIQGEEKLFF.

The rearrangement joins TRBV6-5 to TRBJ1-1, with D maybe TRBD1 (5 bases). CDR1 and CDR2 (germline): MNHEY, SVGAGI. The germline V and J ends were trimmed by 6 bases and 1 base, with 15 bases remaining between them. The CDR3 consists of 15 residues. CDR3 residues: CASSASTQGNTEAFF. CDR3 DNA: TGTGCCAGCAGCGCCTCCACCCAGGGGAACACTGAAGCTTTCTTT.

The gene calls are TRBV11-2 and TRBJ2-7; 7 bases are shared with TRBD2. Germline V CDR1 and CDR2: SGHAT, FQNNGV. The CDR3 is made up of 13 amino acids. The ends lost 7 bases at V and 4 bases at J; junction bases unmatched: 7. CDR3 sequence: CASTIGGGYEQYF. CDR3 nucleotide sequence: TGTGCCAGCACCATTGGGGGGGGTTACGAGCAGTACTTC.

The gene calls are TRBV19 and TRBJ1-4, with D hard to call. V gave up 5 bases and J gave up 1 base, with 14 bases separating them. Germline CDR1 and CDR2: LNHDA and SQIVND (reference sequence). The CDR3 totals 16 residues. The CDR3 nucleotides are TGTGCCAGTAGTTTCACACCGGGAGTAACTAATGAAAAACTGTTTTTT. Protein: CASSFTPGVTNEKLFF.

Only a few counts were recorded for this clone. The chain couples TRBV29-1 to TRBJ1-1; D is uncertain. V was shortened by 0 bases and J by 1 base, with 3 bases between the two germline ends. Germline CDR1 reads SQVTM; CDR2 reads ANQGSEA. This CDR3 region has 12 residues. CDR3 region: CSVEEANTEAFF. The CDR3 region has the DNA TGCAGCGTTGAAGAGGCGAACACTGAAGCTTTCTTT.

The rearrangement links TRBV2 to TRBJ1-1, with D tentatively TRBD1 (6 bases). The V gene lost 6 bases and the J gene lost 7 bases, with 18 bases spanning the gap. The germline V gene encodes CDR1 SNHLY and CDR2 FYNNEI. This CDR3 contains 14 residues. The chain's CDR3 is CASRPYRVESEAFF. The CDR3 DNA follows: TGTGCCAGCAGGCCTTACAGGGTAGAGAGTGAAGCTTTCTTT.

The J gene is TRBJ2-4, the V gene TRBV4-1, with 7 bases aligning to TRBD2. The CDR3 contains 15 residues. Germline assignment: CDR1 MGHRA and CDR2 YSYEKL. V lost 1 base to trimming and J lost 1 base; unmatched junction nucleotides: 1. DNA of the CDR3: TGCGCCAGCAGCCAAGCGGGGGGTGCCAAAAACATTCAGTACTTC. Its translation is CASSQAGGAKNIQYF.

V gene TRBV11-2 combines with J gene TRBJ1-2; the D is unclear. The germline CDR1 and CDR2 sequences are SGHAT and FQNNGV. V was clipped by 2 bases and J by 6 bases, with 10 bases between them. This CDR3 comprises 13 residues. The CDR3 loop reads CASSLFGPDGYTF. CDR3 nucleotides: TGTGCCAGCAGCTTATTCGGTCCGGATGGCTACACCTTC.

This clone was observed once. The chain uses TRBV9 and TRBJ2-7, with D hard to call. V lost 0 bases, J lost 1 base, and 17 bases lay in between. Germline values: CDR1 SGDLS, CDR2 YYNGEE. The CDR3 extends over 17 amino acids. The CDR3 coding sequence is TGTGCCAGCAGCGTAGGTGCTTTAGCAGCCTTATCCTACGAGCAGTACTTC. It translates to CASSVGALAALSYEQYF. Variable domain in full (rest from reference TRBV9 and TRBJ2-7): DSGVTQTPKHLITATGQRVTLRCSPRSGDLSVYWYQQSLDQGLQFLIQYYNGEERAKGNILERFSAQQFPDLHSELNLSSLELGDSALYFCASSVGALAALSYEQYFGPGTRLTVT.

J is TRBJ1-5 and V is TRBV30; perhaps TRBD1 as D (5 bases). Germline V gives CDR1 GTSNPN, CDR2 SVGIG (reference sequence). V lost 2 bases and J lost 3, with 14 bases in between. CDR3 size: 15 residues. This chain's CDR3 is CAWSLPGGINQPQHF. The CDR3 DNA is TGTGCCTGGAGTCTCCCTGGGGGGATCAATCAGCCCCAGCATTTT.

The rearrangement links TRBV12-5 to TRBJ1-1; TRBD1 agrees at 7 bases. Germline V gene data show CDR1 as LGHNT and CDR2 as FRNRAP. The CDR3 runs 15 residues. With 3 bases clipped from V and 1 base from J, the junction kept 5 bases outside the gene matches. CDR3 region: CASGFSGTANTEAFF. The CDR3 bases are TGTGCTAGTGGTTTCAGTGGGACAGCGAACACTGAAGCTTTCTTT.

This chain joins TRBV7-8 and TRBJ2-5; maybe TRBD2 (5 bases). The DNA matches TRBJ2-7 better at its end, which makes the J call doubtful. There are 12 residues in the CDR3. From germline, CDR1 is SGHVS and CDR2 FQNEAQ. In DNA form, the CDR3 reads TGTGCCTCTTCGATGAGGGTGGGCGAGCAGTACTTC. Residues: CASSMRVGEQYF.

This clone was seen a handful of times. CDR3: CASSFSQPQHF. CDR3 coding DNA: TGTGCCAGCAGTTTTAGTCAGCCCCAGCATTTT. The chain employs TRBV28 and TRBJ1-5; D is ambiguous. The length of the CDR3 is 11 residues. CDR1 MDHEN and CDR2 SYDVKM come from the germline V gene. V lost 3 bases and J lost 6, with 3 bases in between. Full variable domain (missing parts from reference TRBV28 and TRBJ1-5): DVKVTQSSRYLVKRTGEKVFLECVQDMDHENMFWYRQDPGLGLRLIYFSYDVKMKEKGDIPEGYSVSREKKERFSLILESASTNQTSMYLCASSFSQPQHFGDGTRLSIL.